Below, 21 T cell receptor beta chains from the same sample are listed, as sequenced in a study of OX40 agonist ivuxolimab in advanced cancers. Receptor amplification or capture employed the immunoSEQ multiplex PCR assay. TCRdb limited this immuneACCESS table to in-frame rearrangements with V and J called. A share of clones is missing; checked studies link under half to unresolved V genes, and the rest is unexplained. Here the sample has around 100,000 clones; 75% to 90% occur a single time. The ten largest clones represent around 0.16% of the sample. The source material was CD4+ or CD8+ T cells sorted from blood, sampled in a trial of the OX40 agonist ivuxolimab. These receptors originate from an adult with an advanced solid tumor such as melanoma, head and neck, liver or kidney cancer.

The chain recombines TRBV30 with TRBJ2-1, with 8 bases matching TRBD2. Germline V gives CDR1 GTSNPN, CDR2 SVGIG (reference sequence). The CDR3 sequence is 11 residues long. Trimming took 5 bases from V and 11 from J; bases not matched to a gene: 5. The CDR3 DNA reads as TGTGCCTGGGGAACTAGCGGAAAGCAGTTCTTC. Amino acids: CAWGTSGKQFF.

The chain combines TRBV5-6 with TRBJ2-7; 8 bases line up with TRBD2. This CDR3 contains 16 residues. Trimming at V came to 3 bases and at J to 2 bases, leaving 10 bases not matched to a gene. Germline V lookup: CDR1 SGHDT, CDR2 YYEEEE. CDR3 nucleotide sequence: TGTGCCAGCAGCTCCCGGCCCGGGGGGGCGGCCTACGAGCAGTACTTC. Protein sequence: CASSSRPGGAAYEQYF. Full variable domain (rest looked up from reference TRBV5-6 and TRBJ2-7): DAGVTQSPTHLIKTRGQQVTLRCSPKSGHDTVSWYQQALGQGPQFIFQYYEEEERQRGNFPDRFSGHQFPNYSSELNVNALLLGDSALYLCASSSRPGGAAYEQYFGPGTRLTVT.

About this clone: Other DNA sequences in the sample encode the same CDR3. The CDR3 protein is CASSFLAGNTGELFF. CDR3 nucleotides: TGTGCCAGCAGCTTTTTAGCGGGGAACACCGGGGAGCTGTTTTTT. The rearrangement joins TRBV7-9 to TRBJ2-2; the match to TRBD2 covers 7 bases. Germline CDR1 and CDR2: SEHNR and FQNEAQ (reference sequence). This CDR3 contains 15 residues. The junction had 2 bases not matched to a gene; V was cut back by 3 bases and J by 1 base.

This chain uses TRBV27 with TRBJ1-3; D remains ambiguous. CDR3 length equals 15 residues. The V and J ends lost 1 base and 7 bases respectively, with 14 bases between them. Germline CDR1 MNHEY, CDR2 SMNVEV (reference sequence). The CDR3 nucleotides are TGTGCCAGCAGTTTATTCGTGGAAGCTCGGAACACCATATATTTT. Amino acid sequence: CASSLFVEARNTIYF.

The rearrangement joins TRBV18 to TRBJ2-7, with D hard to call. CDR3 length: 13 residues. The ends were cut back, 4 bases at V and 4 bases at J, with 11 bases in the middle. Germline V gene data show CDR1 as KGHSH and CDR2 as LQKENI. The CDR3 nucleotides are TGTGCCAGCTCACAGGGCCACCGGTACGAGCAGTACTTC. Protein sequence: CASSQGHRYEQYF.

The CDR3 region has the DNA TGTGCCTGGAGTGGGGACTGGGGAATCTCAGCTGAAGCTTTCTTT. This sequence encodes CAWSGDWGISAEAFF. The rearrangement links TRBV30 to TRBJ1-1; a weak D match, TRBD1 (5 bases). In germline, CDR1 is GTSNPN, CDR2 SVGIG (reference sequence). V lost 1 base and J 6 bases, leaving 18 bases between the germline ends. The CDR3 sequence is 15 residues long.

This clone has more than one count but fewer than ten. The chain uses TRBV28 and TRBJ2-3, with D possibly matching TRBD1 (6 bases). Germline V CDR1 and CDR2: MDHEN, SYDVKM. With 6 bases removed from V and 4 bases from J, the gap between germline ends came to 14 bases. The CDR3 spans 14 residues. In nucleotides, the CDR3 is TGTGCCAGCAGCCAGGGACATGGTGCAGATACGCAGTATTTT. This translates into CASSQGHGADTQYF.

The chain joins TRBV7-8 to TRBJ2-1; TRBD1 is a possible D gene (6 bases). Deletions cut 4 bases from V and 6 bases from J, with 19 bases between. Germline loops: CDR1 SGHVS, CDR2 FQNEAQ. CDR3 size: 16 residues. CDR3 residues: CASSSERTVGPNEQFF. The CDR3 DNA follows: TGTGCCAGCAGCTCAGAACGGACAGTAGGACCCAATGAGCAGTTCTTC.

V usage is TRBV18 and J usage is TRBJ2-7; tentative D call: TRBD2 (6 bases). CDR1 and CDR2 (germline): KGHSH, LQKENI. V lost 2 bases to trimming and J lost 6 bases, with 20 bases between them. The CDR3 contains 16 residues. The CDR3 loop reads CASSPGGTQGVREQYF. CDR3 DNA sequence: TGTGCCAGCTCACCAGGAGGGACCCAGGGTGTCCGCGAGCAGTACTTC.

CDR3 in amino acids: CASSAGGFGELFF. The CDR3 DNA sequence: TGTGCCAGCAGTGCGGGAGGTTTCGGGGAGCTGTTTTTT. V and J are TRBV25-1 and TRBJ2-2, with 7 bases aligning to TRBD2. This CDR3 is 13 amino acids long. Unmatched junction bases numbered 3, after V lost 4 bases and J lost 7 bases. Germline V gene lookup returns CDR1 MGHDK and CDR2 SYGVNS.

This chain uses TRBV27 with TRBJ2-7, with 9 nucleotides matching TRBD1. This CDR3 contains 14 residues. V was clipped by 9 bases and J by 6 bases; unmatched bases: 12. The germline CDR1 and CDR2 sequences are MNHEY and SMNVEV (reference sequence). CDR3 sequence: CASKPGQGLGEQYF. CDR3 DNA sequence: TGTGCCAGTAAACCGGGACAGGGCTTGGGCGAGCAGTACTTC.

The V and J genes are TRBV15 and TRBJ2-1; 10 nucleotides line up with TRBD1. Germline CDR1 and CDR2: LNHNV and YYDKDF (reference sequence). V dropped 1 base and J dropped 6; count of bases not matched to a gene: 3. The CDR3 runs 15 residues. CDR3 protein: CATSRGGQGTNEQFF. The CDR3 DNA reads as TGTGCCACCAGCAGAGGGGGACAGGGGACCAATGAGCAGTTCTTC.

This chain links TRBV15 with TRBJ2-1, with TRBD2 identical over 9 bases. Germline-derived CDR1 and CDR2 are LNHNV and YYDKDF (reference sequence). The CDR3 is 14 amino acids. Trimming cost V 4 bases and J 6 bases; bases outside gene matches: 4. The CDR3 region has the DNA TGTGCCACCAGCACCGGGACTAGCCCCAATGAGCAGTTCTTC. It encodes CATSTGTSPNEQFF.

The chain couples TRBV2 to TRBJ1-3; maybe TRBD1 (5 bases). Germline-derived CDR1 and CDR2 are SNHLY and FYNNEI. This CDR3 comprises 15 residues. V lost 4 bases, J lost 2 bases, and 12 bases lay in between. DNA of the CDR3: TGTGCCAGCAGTGGGGGACTCCAGCCTGGAAACACCATATATTTT. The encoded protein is CASSGGLQPGNTIYF.

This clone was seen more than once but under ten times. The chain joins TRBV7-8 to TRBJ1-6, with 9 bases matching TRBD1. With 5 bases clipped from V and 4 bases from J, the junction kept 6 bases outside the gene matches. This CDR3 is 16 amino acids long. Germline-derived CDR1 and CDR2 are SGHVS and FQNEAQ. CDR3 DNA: TGTGCCAGCAGCAGACCGGGACAGGGATATAATTCACCCCTCCACTTT. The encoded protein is CASSRPGQGYNSPLHF.

The CDR3 loop reads CAIGEQGYTF. The DNA for the CDR3 is TGTGCCATCGGGGAACAGGGCTACACCTTC. The rearrangement links TRBV10-3 to TRBJ1-2; D unclear. Germline V gives CDR1 ENHRY, CDR2 SYGVKD. There are 10 residues in the CDR3. V was clipped by 8 bases and J by 8 bases, with 9 bases between them.

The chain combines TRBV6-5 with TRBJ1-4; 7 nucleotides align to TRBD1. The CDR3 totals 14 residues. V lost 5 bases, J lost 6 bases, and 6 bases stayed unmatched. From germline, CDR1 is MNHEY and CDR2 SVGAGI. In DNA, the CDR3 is TGTGCCAGCAGTCGCGACAGGGTTGATGAAAAACTGTTTTTT. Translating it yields CASSRDRVDEKLFF.

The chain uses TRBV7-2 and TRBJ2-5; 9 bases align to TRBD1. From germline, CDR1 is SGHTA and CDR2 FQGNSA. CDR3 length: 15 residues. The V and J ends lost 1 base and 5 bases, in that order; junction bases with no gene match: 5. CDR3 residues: CASSLVGGTGETQYF. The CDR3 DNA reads TGTGCCAGCAGCTTAGTCGGGGGGACAGGGGAGACCCAGTACTTC.

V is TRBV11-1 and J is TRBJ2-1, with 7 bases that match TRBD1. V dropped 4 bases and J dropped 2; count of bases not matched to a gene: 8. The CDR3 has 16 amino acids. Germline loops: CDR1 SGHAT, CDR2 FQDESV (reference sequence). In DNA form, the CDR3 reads TGTGCCAGCAGCTCGGACAGGCTAGACACCTACAATGAGCAGTTCTTC. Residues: CASSSDRLDTYNEQFF.

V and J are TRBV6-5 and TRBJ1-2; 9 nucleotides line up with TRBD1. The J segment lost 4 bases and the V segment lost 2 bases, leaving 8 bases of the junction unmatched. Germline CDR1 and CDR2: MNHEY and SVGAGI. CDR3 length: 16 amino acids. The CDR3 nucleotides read TGTGCCAGCAGTTACCTCGGGACAGGGAAGGGCTATGGCTACACCTTC. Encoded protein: CASSYLGTGKGYGYTF.

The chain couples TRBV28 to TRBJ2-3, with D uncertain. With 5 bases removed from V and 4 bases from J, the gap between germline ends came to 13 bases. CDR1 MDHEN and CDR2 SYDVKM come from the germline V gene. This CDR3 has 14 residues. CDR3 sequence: CASSPGPRADTQYF. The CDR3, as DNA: TGTGCCAGCAGTCCCGGACCCCGGGCAGATACGCAGTATTTT.